Below, 4 T cell receptor beta chains from the same sample are listed, as sequenced in a study of blood T cells in healthy people across ages. Together with a sample-barcoded 5' primer, a J-beta primer mix was included in a second PCR lasting roughly 6 to 12 cycles. TCRdb called the 5' RACE reads again in MiXCR, with one record for every CDR3 protein. In the table there are approximately 900,000 distinct CDR3 sequences, 45% to 50% of which are singletons. Sequencing was done on a sample of blood. These receptors were taken from a man in his thirties or forties in good health.

This chain joins TRBV4-1 and TRBJ1-5; 7 bases line up with TRBD1. J lost 0 bases, V lost 4 bases, and 3 bases had no gene match. The V gene's germline CDR1 is MGHRA and CDR2 YSYEKL. This CDR3 comprises 15 residues. CDR3 bases: TGCGCCAGCAGCCTCGGACAGGATAGCAATCAGCCCCAGCATTTT. Encoded protein: CASSLGQDSNQPQHF.

This clonotype was detected only a few times. The gene calls are TRBV29-1 and TRBJ2-3, with no clear D. The CDR3 covers 9 residues. Trimming removed 6 bases from V and 14 bases from J, with 12 bases in between. In germline, CDR1 is SQVTM, CDR2 ANQGSEA. The CDR3 DNA reads TGCAGCGTCAAAGAGTCCCCGTATTTT. Protein product: CSVKESPYF.

This chain connects TRBV7-9 to TRBJ2-1; D may match TRBD1 or TRBD2 (5 bases each). The V end was cut by 11 bases, the J end by 7 bases, with 18 bases between. The CDR3 runs 13 residues. Germline V gene sequence: CDR1 SEHNR, CDR2 FQNEAQ (reference sequence). The DNA of the CDR3 is TGTGCCGCCCTCTGGTCTGGGGGTAATGAGCAGTTCTTC. Translation gives CAALWSGGNEQFF.

This clonotype was recorded a few times. V is TRBV12-3 or TRBV12-4 and J is TRBJ2-3; TRBD1 matches 10 bases. This CDR3 is 16 amino acids long. V lost 5 bases to trimming and J lost 7 bases; unmatched junction nucleotides: 12. CDR3 DNA: TGTGCCAGCAGTCGAGGGACAGGGGAAGAGAGGAATACGCAGTATTTT. Amino acids: CASSRGTGEERNTQYF.